This T cell receptor (beta chain) was identified in a study of CD8 T cells in Susac syndrome. The CDR3 has 15 residues. The V gene lost 2 bases and the J gene lost 5 bases, with 14 bases spanning the gap. Germline V CDR1 and CDR2: SGHRS, YFSETQ. An amount of RNA that ranged from roughly 0.45 to 1 ug was reverse transcribed with random hexamers. Via MiXCR, TCRdb re-called the immunoSEQ multiplex PCR reads, giving one row per CDR3 protein. The profile shows about 180,000 distinct CDR3 sequences, roughly 94% of them singletons. The rearrangement uses TRBV5-1 and TRBJ2-1; no firm D call. The source material was CD4+ T cells from PBMCs. This sequence originates from a human donor with Susac syndrome. The CDR3 bases are TGCGCCAGCAGCTTCGACCCACAGCCACACAATGAGCAGTTCTTC. Its protein is CASSFDPQPHNEQFF.